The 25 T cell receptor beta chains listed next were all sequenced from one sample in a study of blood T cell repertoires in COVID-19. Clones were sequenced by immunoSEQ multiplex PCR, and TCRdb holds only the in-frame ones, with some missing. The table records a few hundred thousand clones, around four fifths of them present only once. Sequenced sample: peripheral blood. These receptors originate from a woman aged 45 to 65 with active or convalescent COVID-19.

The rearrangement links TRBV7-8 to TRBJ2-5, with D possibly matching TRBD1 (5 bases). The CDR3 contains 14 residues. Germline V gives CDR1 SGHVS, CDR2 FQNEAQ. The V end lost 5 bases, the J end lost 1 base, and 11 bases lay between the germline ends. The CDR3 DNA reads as TGTGCCAGCAGCCGCGGACAAATCCAAGAGACCCAGTACTTC. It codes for CASSRGQIQETQYF.

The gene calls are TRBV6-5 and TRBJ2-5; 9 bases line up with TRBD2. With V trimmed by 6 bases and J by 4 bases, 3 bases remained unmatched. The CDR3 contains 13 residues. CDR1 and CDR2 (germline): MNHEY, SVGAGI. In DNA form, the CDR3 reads TGTGCCAGCAGGGCGGGGGGGGCAGAGACCCAGTACTTC. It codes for CASRAGGAETQYF.

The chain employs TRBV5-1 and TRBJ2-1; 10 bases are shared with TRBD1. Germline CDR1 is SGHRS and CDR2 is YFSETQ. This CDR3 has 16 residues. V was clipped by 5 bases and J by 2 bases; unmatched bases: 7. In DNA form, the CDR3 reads TGCGCCAGCAGACGAGAGACAGGGGGCGCCTACAATGAGCAGTTCTTC. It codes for CASRRETGGAYNEQFF.

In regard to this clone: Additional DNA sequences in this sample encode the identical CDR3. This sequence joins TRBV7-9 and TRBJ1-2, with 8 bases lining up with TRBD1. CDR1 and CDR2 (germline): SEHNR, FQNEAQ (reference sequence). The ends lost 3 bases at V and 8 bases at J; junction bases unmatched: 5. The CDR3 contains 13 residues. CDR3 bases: TGTGCCAGCAGCTTGGGTCAGGGGGCCGGCTACACCTTC. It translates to CASSLGQGAGYTF.

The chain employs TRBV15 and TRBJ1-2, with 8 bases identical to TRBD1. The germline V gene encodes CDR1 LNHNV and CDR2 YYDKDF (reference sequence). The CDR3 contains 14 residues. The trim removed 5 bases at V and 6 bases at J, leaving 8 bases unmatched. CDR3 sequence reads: CATSRPGRGHGYTF. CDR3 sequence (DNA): TGTGCCACCAGCCGCCCTGGCAGGGGGCATGGCTACACCTTC.

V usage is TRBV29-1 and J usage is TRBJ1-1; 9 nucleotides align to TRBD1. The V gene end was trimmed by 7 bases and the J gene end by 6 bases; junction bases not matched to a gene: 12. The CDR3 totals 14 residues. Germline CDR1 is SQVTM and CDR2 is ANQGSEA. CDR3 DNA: TGCAGCGCCTCACTTCAACAGGGGGCCGCTGAAGCTTTCTTT. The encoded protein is CSASLQQGAAEAFF.

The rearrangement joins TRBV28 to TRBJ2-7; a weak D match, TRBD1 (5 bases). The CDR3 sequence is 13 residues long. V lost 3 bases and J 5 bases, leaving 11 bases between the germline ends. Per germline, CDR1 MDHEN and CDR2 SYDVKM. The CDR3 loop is CASSFRGQDEQYF. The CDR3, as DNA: TGTGCCAGCAGTTTTAGGGGCCAGGACGAGCAGTACTTC.

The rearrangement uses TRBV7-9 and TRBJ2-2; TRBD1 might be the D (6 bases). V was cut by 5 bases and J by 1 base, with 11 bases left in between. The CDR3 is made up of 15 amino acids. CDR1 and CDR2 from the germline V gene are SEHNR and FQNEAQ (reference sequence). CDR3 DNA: TGTGCCAGCAGCACACAGGGTGGGAACACCGGGGAGCTGTTTTTT. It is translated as CASSTQGGNTGELFF.

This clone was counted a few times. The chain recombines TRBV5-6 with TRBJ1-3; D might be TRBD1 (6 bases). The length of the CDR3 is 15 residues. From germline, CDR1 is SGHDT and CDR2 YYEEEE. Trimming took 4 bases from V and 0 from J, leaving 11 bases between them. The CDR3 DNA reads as TGTGCCAGCAGCCGGACAGCCTTCTCTGGAAACACCATATATTTT. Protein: CASSRTAFSGNTIYF.

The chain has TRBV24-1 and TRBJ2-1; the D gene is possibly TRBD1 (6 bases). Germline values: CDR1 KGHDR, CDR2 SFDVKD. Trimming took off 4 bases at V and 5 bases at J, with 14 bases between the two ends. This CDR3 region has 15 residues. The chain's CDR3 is CATSEGTGINNEQFF. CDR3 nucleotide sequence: TGTGCCACCAGTGAAGGCACAGGGATTAACAATGAGCAGTTCTTC.

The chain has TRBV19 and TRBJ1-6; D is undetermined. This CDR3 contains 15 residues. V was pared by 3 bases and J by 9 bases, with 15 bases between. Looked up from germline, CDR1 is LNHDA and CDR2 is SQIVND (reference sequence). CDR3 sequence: CASSMYGNGRSPLHF. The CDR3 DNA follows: TGTGCCAGTAGTATGTATGGTAACGGTCGTTCACCCCTCCACTTT.

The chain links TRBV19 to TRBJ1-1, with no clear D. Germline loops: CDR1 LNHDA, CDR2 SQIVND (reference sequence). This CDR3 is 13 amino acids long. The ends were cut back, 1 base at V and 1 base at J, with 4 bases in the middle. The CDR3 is CASSIARNTEAFF. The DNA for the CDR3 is TGTGCCAGTAGTATAGCCAGGAACACTGAAGCTTTCTTT.

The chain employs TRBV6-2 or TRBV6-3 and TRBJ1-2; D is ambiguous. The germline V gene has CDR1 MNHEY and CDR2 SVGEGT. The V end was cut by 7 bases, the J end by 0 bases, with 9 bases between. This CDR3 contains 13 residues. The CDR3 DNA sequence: TGTGCCAGCAACCCAGGAGCTAACTATGGCTACACCTTC. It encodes CASNPGANYGYTF.

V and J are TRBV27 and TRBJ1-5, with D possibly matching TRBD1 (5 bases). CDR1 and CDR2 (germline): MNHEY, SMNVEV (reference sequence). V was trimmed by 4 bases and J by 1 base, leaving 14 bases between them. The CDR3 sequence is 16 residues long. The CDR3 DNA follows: TGTGCCAGCAGTTCCCGAGTCGGGGGGAGCAATCAGCCCCAGCATTTT. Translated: CASSSRVGGSNQPQHF.

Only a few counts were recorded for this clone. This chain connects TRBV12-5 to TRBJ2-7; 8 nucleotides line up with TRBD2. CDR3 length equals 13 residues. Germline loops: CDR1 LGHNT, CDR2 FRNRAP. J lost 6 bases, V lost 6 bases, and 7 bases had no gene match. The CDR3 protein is CASGRLAGGEQYF. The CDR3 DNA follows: TGTGCTAGTGGGAGGTTGGCGGGGGGCGAGCAGTACTTC.

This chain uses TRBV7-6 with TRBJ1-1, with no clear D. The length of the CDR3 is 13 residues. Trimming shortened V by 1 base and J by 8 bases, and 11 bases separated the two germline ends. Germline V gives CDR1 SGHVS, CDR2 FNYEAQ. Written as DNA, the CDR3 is TGTGCCAGCAGCTTAGACATTGCCAGAGAAGCTTTCTTT. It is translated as CASSLDIAREAFF.

Here the CDR3 reads CASSLGGYNTEAFF. As DNA, the CDR3 is TGCGCCAGCAGCTTGGGAGGGTATAACACTGAAGCTTTCTTT. The chain carries TRBV5-1 and TRBJ1-1, with D hard to call. CDR1 is SGHRS and CDR2 is YFSETQ in the germline V gene. There are 14 residues in the CDR3. V was trimmed by 0 bases and J by 2 bases, leaving 8 bases between them.

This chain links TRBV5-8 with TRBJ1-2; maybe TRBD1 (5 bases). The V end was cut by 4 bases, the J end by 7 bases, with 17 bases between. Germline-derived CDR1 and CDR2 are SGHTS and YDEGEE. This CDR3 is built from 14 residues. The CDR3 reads CASSPERGIGGYTF. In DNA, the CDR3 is TGTGCCAGCAGCCCGGAGCGGGGGATTGGTGGCTACACCTTC.

DNA of the CDR3: TGTGCCAGCAGTGAGACTCTATCCTATGGCTACACCTTC. Amino acid sequence: CASSETLSYGYTF. V usage is TRBV2 and J usage is TRBJ1-2, with D uncertain. This CDR3 comprises 13 residues. Trimming removed 3 bases from V and 4 bases from J, with 9 bases in between. Germline V gene lookup returns CDR1 SNHLY and CDR2 FYNNEI.

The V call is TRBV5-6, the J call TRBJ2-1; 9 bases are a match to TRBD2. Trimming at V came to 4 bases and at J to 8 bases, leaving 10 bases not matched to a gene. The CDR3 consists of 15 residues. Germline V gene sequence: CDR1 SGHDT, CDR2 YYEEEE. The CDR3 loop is CASSRGLAGRYEQFF. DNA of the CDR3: TGTGCCAGCAGCCGAGGGCTAGCGGGAAGGTATGAGCAGTTCTTC.

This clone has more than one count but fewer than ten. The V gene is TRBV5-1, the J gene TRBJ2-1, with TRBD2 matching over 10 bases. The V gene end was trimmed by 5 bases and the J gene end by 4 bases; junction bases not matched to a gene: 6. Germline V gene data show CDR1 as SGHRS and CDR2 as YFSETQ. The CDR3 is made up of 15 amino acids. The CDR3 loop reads CASRELAGTYNEQFF. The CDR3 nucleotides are TGCGCCAGCAGGGAACTAGCGGGAACATACAATGAGCAGTTCTTC.

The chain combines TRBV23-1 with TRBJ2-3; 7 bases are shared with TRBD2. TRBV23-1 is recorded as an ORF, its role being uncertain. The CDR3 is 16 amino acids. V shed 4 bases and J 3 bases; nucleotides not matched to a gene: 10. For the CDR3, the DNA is TGCGCCAGCAGTCGGATGGGGAGGGTAAATACAGATACGCAGTATTTT. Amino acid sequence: CASSRMGRVNTDTQYF.

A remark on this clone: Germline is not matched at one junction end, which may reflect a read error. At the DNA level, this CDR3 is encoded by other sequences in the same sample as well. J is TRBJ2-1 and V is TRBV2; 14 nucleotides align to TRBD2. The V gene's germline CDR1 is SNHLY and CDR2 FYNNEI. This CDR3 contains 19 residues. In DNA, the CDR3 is TGTGCCAGCAGTGAACCGGGACTAGCGGGAGAAAGGTCCTACAATGAACAGTTCTTC. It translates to CASSEPGLAGERSYNEQFF.

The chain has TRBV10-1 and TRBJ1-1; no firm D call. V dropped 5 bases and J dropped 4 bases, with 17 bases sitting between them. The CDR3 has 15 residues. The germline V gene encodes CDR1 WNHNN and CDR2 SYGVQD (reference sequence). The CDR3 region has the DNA TGCGCCAGCAGTCCCTCGGGGATGCCCACCACTGAAGCTTTCTTT. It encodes CASSPSGMPTTEAFF.

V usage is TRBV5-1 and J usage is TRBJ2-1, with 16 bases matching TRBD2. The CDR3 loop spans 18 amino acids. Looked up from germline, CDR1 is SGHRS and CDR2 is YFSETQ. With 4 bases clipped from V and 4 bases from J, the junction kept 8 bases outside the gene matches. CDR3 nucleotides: TGCGCCAGCAGCCCCGGGACTAGCGGGAGGGCCAGGTACAATGAGCAGTTCTTC. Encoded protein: CASSPGTSGRARYNEQFF. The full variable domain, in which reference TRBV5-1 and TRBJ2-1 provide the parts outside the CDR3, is KAGVTQTPRYLIKTRGQQVTLSCSPISGHRSVSWYQQTPGQGLQFLFEYFSETQRNKGNFPGRFSGRQFSNSRSEMNVSTLELGDSALYLCASSPGTSGRARYNEQFFGPGTRLTVL.